This TCR beta chain derives from a study of T cell responses to AZD1222 COVID-19 vaccine. As for the study in general: The analysis combined second doses at about 4 or about 12 weeks.

Produced via immunoSEQ multiplex PCR; TCRdb's table is partial and in-frame only. The sample has more than 75,000 clones; 89% are singletons. The sample in question was peripheral blood, obtained on day 0 of AZD1222 vaccination. This receptor was taken from an adult in good health.

The CDR3 coding sequence is TGTGCTAGTGGTTCCCCCCTGGGGGCAACTAATGAAAAACTGTTTTTT. Translation gives CASGSPLGATNEKLFF. The chain has TRBV12-5 and TRBJ1-4; D perhaps matches TRBD1 (5 bases). This CDR3 is 16 amino acids long. CDR1 LGHNT and CDR2 FRNRAP come from the germline V gene. V was trimmed by 4 bases and J by 0 bases, leaving 12 bases between them. Looking up the rest from reference TRBV12-5 and TRBJ1-4 gives the full variable domain: DARVTQTPRHKVTEMGQEVTMRCQPILGHNTVFWYRQTMMQGLELLAYFRNRAPLDDSGMPKDRFSAEMPDATLATLKIQPSEPRDSAVYFCASGSPLGATNEKLFFGSGTQLSVL.